This is a list of T cell receptor beta chains from one sample in a study of cytomegalovirus exposure and HLA in healthy donors. Profiling relied on immunoSEQ multiplex PCR, and the TCRdb table lists in-frame clones only, not all of them. The sample has tens of thousands of clones, about two thirds seen once. The sequenced sample consisted of PBMCs. The receptors stem from a man aged 40-49 years in good health and CMV-seropositive. Both conserved end residues are part of each CDR3. A D gene is named only where the DNA matches it firmly. A row's size may be missing; if present it is once, few, many or a size class.

13	TRBV6-1	TRBJ2-1	-	few	TGTGCCAGCAGCGGGGTAGGGGGGGATGAGCAGTTCTTC	CASSGVGGDEQFF
14	TRBV6-5	TRBJ2-2	TRBD1	once	TGTGCCACCGGAAAACAGGGGGCGGCCGGGGAGCTGTTTTTT	CATGKQGAAGELFF
14	TRBV6-1	TRBJ2-7	-	-	TGTGCCAGCAGTGAGGTGGGACAATCCTACGAGCAGTACTTC	CASSEVGQSYEQYF
12	TRBV28	TRBJ2-3	TRBD2	-	TGTGCCAGCCTTGGGGGGGTAGATACGCAGTATTTT	CASLGGVDTQYF
16	TRBV2	TRBJ1-2	TRBD1	-	TGTGCCAGCAGTCCACTACCCGGACAGGGGGATTATGGCTACACCTTC	CASSPLPGQGDYGYTF
14	TRBV27	TRBJ2-2	-	-	TGTGCCAGCTTAAAGACAGGGACTGCCGGGGAGCTGTTTTTT	CASLKTGTAGELFF
13	TRBV18	TRBJ1-4	-	-	TGTGCCAGCTCACCAGGGGGACAAGAAAAACTGTTTTTT	CASSPGGQEKLFF
15	TRBV14	TRBJ1-1	TRBD1	-	TGTGCCAGCAGCCCATTAGACAGGGGGGGCACTGAAGCTTTCTTT	CASSPLDRGGTEAFF
13	TRBV7-2	TRBJ2-7	-	-	TGTGCCAGCAGCTTAGCGCGGGGAAACGAGCAGTACTTC	CASSLARGNEQYF
14	TRBV10-3	TRBJ1-1	-	-	TGTGCCATCAGTGAGTCGACAGCTCCGGCGCTTGCTTTCTTT	CAISESTAPALAFF
15	TRBV11-2	TRBJ2-7	TRBD1	-	TGTGCCAGCAGCCGCGCCGGGACAGGATCCTACGAGCAGTACTTC	CASSRAGTGSYEQYF
15	TRBV28	TRBJ1-4	-	-	TGTGCCAGCAGTTCCCCCTCGGGGGGGATGAAAAAACTGTTTTTT	CASSSPSGGMKKLFF
15	TRBV6-5	TRBJ2-1	TRBD1	-	TGTGCCAGCAGTTCCACAGGGGGAAATTACAATGAGCAGTTCTTC	CASSSTGGNYNEQFF
16	TRBV5-1	TRBJ1-2	-	-	TGCGCCAGCAGCTTGGACGGACAGATCCCGATTTCTGGCTACACCTTC	CASSLDGQIPISGYTF
16	TRBV13	TRBJ2-4	TRBD1	-	TGTGCCAGCAGCTTAGGCGGGCGGACAGGGAAGAACATTCAGTACTTC	CASSLGGRTGKNIQYF
17	TRBV7-2	TRBJ2-3	TRBD1	once	TGTGCCAGCAGCTTAGGGTCGAGAGGGGGCATCACAGATACGCAGTATTTT	CASSLGSRGGITDTQYF
13	TRBV15	TRBJ2-5	TRBD1	-	TGTGCCACCAGCCGGGACAGCCAAGAGACCCAGTACTTC	CATSRDSQETQYF
12	TRBV12-5	TRBJ2-5	-	-	TGTGCTAGTGGTTTGGACGAGGCGACCCAGTACTTC	CASGLDEATQYF
15	TRBV5-5	TRBJ1-3	-	-	TGTGCCAGCAGCCCACTCGACAGGCCTCAAAACACCATATATTTT	CASSPLDRPQNTIYF
15	TRBV10-3	TRBJ1-1	-	-	TGTGCCATCAGTGAGCCCTCAGGAAGGAACACTGAAGCTTTCTTT	CAISEPSGRNTEAFF
12	TRBV5-1	TRBJ2-7	-	-	TGCGCCAGCAGCTTGGGCGCCTACGAGCAGTACTTC	CASSLGAYEQYF
15	TRBV6-1	TRBJ1-4	-	-	TGTGCCAGCAGTGAAGCAGAGGGTTGGGGTGAAAAACTGTTTTTT	CASSEAEGWGEKLFF
13	TRBV19	TRBJ2-7	-	-	TGTGCCAGTAGTAATACCGGGGGCTACGAGCAGTACTTC	CASSNTGGYEQYF
14	TRBV6-5	TRBJ2-7	TRBD2	few	TGTGCCAGCAGCCCTAGCGGGAGGACCTACGAGCAGTACTTC	CASSPSGRTYEQYF